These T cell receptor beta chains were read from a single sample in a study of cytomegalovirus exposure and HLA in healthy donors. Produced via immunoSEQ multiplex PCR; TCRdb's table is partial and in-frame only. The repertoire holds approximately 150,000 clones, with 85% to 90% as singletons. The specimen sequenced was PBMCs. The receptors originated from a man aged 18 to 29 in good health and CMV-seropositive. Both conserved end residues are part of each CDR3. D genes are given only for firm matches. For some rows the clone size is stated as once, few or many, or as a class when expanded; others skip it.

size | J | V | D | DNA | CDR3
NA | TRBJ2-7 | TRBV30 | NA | TGTGCCTGGAGTGTACAATACGAGCAGTACTTC | CAWSVQYEQYF
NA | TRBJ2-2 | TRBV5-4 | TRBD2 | TGTGCCAGCAGCTTGGTTGGAAGCGGGATTAACACCGGGGAGCTGTTTTTT | CASSLVGSGINTGELFF
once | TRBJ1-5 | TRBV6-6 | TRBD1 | TGTGCCAGCAGGTGGACAGGGGTTAGCAATCAGCCCCAGCATTTT | CASRWTGVSNQPQHF
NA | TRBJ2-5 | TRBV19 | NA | TGTGCCAGTAGTATGGGCGGGGCATGGAAAGAGACCCAGTACTTC | CASSMGGAWKETQYF
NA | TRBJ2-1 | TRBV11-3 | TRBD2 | TGTGCCAGCAGCCACGGACTAGCGAGGTACAATGAGCAGTTCTTC | CASSHGLARYNEQFF
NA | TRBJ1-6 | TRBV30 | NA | TGTGCCTGGAGTGCAGTGGGGGCAAGGGGAAATTCACCCCTCCACTTT | CAWSAVGARGNSPLHF
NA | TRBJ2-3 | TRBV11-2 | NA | TGTGCCAGCAGCCCTTACTCGTCCACAGATACGCAGTATTTT | CASSPYSSTDTQYF
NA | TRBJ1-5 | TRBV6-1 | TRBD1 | TGTGCCAGCAGCGCTACTACAGGGGATCGACAGCCCCAGCATTTT | CASSATTGDRQPQHF
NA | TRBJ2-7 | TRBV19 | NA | TGTGCCAGTAGTATCCGTGGGGGCGCAACCTCCTACGAGCAGTACTTC | CASSIRGGATSYEQYF
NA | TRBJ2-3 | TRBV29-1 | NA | TGCAGCGTTGAACCGTGGGACTCGGGCACAGATACGCAGTATTTT | CSVEPWDSGTDTQYF
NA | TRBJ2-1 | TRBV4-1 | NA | TGCGCCAGCAGCCAAGAACAGTGGGGGGTTGGGAATGAGCAGTTCTTC | CASSQEQWGVGNEQFF
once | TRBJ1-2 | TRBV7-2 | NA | TGTGCCAGCAGCTTAGGTGGGCAGGGATACTATGGCTACACCTTC | CASSLGGQGYYGYTF
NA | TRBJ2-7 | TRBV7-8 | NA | TGTGCCAGCAGTGGGGGGATGGCAGGCCTTTCCTACGAGCAGTACTTC | CASSGGMAGLSYEQYF
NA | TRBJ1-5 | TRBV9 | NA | TGTGCCAGCAGCGCAGGGTTACAACAGCCCCAGCATTTT | CASSAGLQQPQHF
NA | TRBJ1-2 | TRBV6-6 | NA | TGTGCCAGCAGCCAGGGATTGATGTATGGCTACACCTTC | CASSQGLMYGYTF
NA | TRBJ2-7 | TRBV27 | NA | TGTGCCAGCAGTTCGGGGATCTACGAGCAGTACTTC | CASSSGIYEQYF
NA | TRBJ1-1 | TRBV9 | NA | TGTGCCAGCAGCGTAGCGCGGGGGTCGGCCGCTGAAGCTTTCTTT | CASSVARGSAAEAFF
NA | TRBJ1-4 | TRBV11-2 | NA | TGTGCCAGCAGCTTTATGCACGGACTCATTAATGAAAAACTGTTTTTT | CASSFMHGLINEKLFF
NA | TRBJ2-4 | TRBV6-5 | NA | TGTGCCAGCAGTTACGACAGGAAAAACATTCAGTACTTC | CASSYDRKNIQYF
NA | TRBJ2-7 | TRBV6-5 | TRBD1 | TGTGCCAGCAGAAGCCGGGACAGGAAGTCCTACGAGCAGTACTTC | CASRSRDRKSYEQYF
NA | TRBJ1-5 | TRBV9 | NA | TGTGCCAGCAGCGTATACGGAGGGGTGCCCCAGCATTTT | CASSVYGGVPQHF
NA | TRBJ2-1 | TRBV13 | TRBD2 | TGTGCCAGCAGCCACCCCGGGACTAGCAATGAGCAGTTCTTC | CASSHPGTSNEQFF
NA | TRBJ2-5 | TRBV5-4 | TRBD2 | TGTGCCAGCAGCGCCACCGGGACTAGCGAGACCCAGTACTTC | CASSATGTSETQYF
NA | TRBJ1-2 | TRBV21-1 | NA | TGTGCCAGCAGCTCGGACAGCGTGAACTATGGCTACACCTTC | CASSSDSVNYGYTF
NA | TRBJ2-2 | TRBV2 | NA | TGTGCCAGCAGTGCGTTCTCGACCGGGGAGCTGTTTTTT | CASSAFSTGELFF
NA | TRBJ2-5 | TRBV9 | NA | TGTGCCAGCAGCGTAGCCCCAAAGGGGCAAGAGACCCAGTACTTC | CASSVAPKGQETQYF
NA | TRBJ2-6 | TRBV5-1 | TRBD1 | TGCGCCAGCAACCAACAGGGGATCCCCTCTGGGGCCAACGTCCTGACTTTC | CASNQQGIPSGANVLTF